The sample holds a few counts of the clone carrying this TCR beta chain. Its specificity is not known. Documented time point: patch test 2, 6 weeks after DPC sensitization. Noted treatment: therapeutic diphenylcyclopropenone sensitization with weekly scalp DPC. Alopecia patients deemed DPC-suitable, aged 18 to 70, excluding pregnancy. The data belong to a study of human T cells and chemical hapten exposure. The study, taken as a whole, reports: Compared to controls, expanded TCRs made significantly more large clusters of similar CDR3s. Once DPC sensitization occurred, TCRs above 1 in 1000 frequency showed no change.

TCRdb used MiXCR to reprocess the RACE reads, holding one entry per CDR3 protein. This sample has roughly 380,000 distinct CDR3 sequences; roughly 6.3% occur once, and the top ten carry 4.5% to 6%. The CDR3 sequence is 13 residues long. Germline-derived CDR1 and CDR2 are SGHRS and YFSETQ. V dropped 3 bases and J dropped 3 bases, with 7 bases sitting between them. This sequence joins TRBV5-1 and TRBJ2-4; TRBD2 is a possible D gene (5 bases). Specimen: whole blood, collected in connection with sensitization to the hapten diphenylcyclopropenone (DPC). The clonotype comes from a woman aged 18-29 years with alopecia areata. Some clones in this sample may be carry-over from other donors' samples. CDR3 coding DNA: TGCGCCAGCAGCTCCGGGAACAAAAACATTCAGTACTTC. Protein: CASSSGNKNIQYF.